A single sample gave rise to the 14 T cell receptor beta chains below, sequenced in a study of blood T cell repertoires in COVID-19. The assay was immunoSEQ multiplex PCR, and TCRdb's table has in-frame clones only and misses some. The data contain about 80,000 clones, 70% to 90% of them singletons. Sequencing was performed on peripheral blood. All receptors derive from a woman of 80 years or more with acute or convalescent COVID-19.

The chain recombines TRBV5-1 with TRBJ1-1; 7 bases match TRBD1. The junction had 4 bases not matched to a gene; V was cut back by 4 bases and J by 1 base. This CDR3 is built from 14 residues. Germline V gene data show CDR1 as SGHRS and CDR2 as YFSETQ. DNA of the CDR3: TGCGCCAGCAGCACGGGGACAGCGAACACTGAAGCTTTCTTT. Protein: CASSTGTANTEAFF.

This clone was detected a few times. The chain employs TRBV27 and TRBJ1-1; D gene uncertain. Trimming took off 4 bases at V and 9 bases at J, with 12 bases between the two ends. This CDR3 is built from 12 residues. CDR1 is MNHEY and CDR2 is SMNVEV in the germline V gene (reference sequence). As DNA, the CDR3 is TGTGCCAGCAGTTCCCCGCCGGGGAAAGCTTTCTTT. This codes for CASSSPPGKAFF.

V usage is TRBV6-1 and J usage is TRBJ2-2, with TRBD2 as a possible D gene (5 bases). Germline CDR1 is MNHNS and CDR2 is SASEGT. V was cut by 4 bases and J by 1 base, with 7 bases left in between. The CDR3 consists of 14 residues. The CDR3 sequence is CASSVARNTGELFF. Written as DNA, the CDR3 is TGTGCCAGCAGTGTAGCGCGGAACACCGGGGAGCTGTTTTTT.

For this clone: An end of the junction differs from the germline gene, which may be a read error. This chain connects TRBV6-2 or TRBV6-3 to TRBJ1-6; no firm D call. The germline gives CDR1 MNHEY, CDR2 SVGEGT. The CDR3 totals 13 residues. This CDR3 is CASSYSDNSPLHF. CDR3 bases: TGTGCCAGCAGTTACTCCGATAATTCACCCCTCCACTTT.

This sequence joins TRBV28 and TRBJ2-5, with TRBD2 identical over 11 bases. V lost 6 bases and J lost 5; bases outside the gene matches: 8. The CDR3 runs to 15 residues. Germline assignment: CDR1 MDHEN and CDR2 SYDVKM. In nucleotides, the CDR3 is TGTGCCAGCAGGCTAGCGGGAGGTTCCCCGGAGACCCAGTACTTC. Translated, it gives CASRLAGGSPETQYF.

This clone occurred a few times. The CDR3 DNA is TGTGCCAGCAGCAAAGGCCTGGGCAGTCTGGCTTTCTTT. This codes for CASSKGLGSLAFF. J is TRBJ1-1 and V is TRBV6-5; the D is unclear. This CDR3 region has 13 residues. V lost 6 bases to trimming and J lost 11 bases, with 19 bases between them. Germline assignment: CDR1 MNHEY and CDR2 SVGAGI.

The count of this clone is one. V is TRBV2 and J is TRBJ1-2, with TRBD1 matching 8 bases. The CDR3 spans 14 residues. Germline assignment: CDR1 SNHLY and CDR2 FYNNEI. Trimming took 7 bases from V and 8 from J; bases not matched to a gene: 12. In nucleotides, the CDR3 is TGTGCCAGCATTAGACTACAGGGGGTAGTCGGCTACACCTTC. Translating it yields CASIRLQGVVGYTF.

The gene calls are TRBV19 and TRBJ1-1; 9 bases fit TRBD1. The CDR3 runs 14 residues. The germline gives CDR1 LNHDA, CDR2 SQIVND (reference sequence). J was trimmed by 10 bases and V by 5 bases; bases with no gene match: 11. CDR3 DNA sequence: TGTGCCAGTAGTGTATCGGTACAGGGGGCTGGAGCTTTCTTT. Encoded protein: CASSVSVQGAGAFF.

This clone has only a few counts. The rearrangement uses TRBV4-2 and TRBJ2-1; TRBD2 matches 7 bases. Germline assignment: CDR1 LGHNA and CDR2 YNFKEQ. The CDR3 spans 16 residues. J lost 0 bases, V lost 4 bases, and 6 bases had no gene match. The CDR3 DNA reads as TGTGCCAGCAGCCGGGTAGGCGGGAGCTCCTACAATGAGCAGTTCTTC. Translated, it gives CASSRVGGSSYNEQFF.

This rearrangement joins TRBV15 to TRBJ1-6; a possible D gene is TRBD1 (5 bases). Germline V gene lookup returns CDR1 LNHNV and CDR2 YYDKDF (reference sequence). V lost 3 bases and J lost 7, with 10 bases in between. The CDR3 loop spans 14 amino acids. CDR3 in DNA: TGTGCCACCAGCAGGCGGGACCTAAATTCACCCCTCCACTTT. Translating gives CATSRRDLNSPLHF.

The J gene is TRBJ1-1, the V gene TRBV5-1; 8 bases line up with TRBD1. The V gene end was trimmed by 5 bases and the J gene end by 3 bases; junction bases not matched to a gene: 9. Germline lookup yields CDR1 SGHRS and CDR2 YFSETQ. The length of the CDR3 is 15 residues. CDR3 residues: CASRLGQGLDTEAFF. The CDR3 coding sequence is TGCGCCAGCAGACTCGGACAGGGATTGGACACTGAAGCTTTCTTT.

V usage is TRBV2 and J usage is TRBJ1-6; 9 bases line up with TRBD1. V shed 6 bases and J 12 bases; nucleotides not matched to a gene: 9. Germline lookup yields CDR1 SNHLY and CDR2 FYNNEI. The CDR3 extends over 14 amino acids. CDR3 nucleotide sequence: TGTGCCAGCAGCCCCGGGACAGGGTCCTTACCCCTCCACTTT. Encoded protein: CASSPGTGSLPLHF.

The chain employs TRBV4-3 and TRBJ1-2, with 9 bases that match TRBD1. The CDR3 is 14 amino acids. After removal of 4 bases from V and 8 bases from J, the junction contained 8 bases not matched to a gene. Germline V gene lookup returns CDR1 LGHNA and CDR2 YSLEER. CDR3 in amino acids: CASSRDGQGFGYTF. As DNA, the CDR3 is TGCGCCAGCAGCCGAGACGGACAGGGGTTCGGCTACACCTTC.

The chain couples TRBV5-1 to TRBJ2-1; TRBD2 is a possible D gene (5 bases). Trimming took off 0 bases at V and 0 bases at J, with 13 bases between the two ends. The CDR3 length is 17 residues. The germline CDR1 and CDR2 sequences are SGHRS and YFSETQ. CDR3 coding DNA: TGCGCCAGCAGCTTGGACACACCTGGGAGCTCCTACAATGAGCAGTTCTTC. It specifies CASSLDTPGSSYNEQFF.